Presented here are 3 T cell receptor beta chains from one specimen sequenced in a study of blood T cell repertoires in COVID-19. The repertoire was sequenced with immunoSEQ multiplex PCR; TCRdb's copy has only in-frame clones and lacks some. The sample yields some 180,000 clones, around 81% seen once. Sequenced sample: peripheral blood. Source of these receptors: a man aged 70 or older with active or convalescent COVID-19.

This clone was seen a single time. CDR3 sequence: CASSPRGGVGTEAFF. In nucleotides, the CDR3 is TGTGCCAGCAGCCCTCGCGGGGGGGTAGGGACTGAAGCTTTCTTT. The V gene is TRBV7-9, the J gene TRBJ1-1; possible D gene TRBD1, 5 bases. Trimming removed 5 bases at V and 5 bases at J, with 18 bases between. The CDR3 spans 15 residues. Germline CDR1 is SEHNR and CDR2 is FQNEAQ (reference sequence).

This chain links TRBV5-6 with TRBJ2-5; TRBD1 aligns across 9 bases. The CDR3 length is 16 residues. Looked up from germline, CDR1 is SGHDT and CDR2 is YYEEEE. Trimming removed 4 bases from V and 2 bases from J; junction bases left unmatched: 9. The CDR3 nucleotides are TGTGCCAGCAGCGCTACAGGGGGCGCGGGACAAGAGACCCAGTACTTC. Protein product: CASSATGGAGQETQYF.

V gene TRBV18 combines with J gene TRBJ2-2; 8 bases map to TRBD1. The CDR3 loop spans 17 amino acids. CDR1 is KGHSH and CDR2 is LQKENI in the germline V gene. The V segment lost 3 bases and the J segment 4 bases; nucleotides outside the gene matches: 10. In DNA form, the CDR3 reads TGTGCCAGCTCACCGGGGGCCGGACAGGGTGGCACCGGGGAGCTGTTTTTT. It is translated as CASSPGAGQGGTGELFF.